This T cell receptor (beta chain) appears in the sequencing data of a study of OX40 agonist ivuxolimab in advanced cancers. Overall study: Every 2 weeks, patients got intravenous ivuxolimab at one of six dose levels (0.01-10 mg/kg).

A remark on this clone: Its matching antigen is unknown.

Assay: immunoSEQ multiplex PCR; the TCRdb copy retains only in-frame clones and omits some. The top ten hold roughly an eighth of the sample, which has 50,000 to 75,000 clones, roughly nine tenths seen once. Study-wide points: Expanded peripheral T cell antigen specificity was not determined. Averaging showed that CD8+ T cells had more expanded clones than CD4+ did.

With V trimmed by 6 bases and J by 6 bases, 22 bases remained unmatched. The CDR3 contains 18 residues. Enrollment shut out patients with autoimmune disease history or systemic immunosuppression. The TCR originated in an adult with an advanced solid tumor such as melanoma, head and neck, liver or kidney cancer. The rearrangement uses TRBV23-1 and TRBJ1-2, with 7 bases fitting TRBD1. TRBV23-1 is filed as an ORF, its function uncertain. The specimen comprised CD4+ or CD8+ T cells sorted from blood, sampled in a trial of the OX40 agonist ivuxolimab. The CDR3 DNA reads TGCGCCAGCAGCAGGAACAATAGCCGGGACAGTTTGGTTGATGGCTACACCTTC. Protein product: CASSRNNSRDSLVDGYTF.